The 17 T cell receptor beta chains given below trace back to one sample, sequenced in a study of shared clonotypes between healthy human individuals. Here immunoSEQ multiplex PCR was the method, and the copy in TCRdb shows in-frame clones only, minus some. There are about 1.1 million clones in the sample; roughly 80% occur only once, and roughly 0.82% lies in the top ten. The sample comprised memory CD4+ T cells from PBMCs. As for subset: CD45RA-negative fraction. The receptors were sampled from a man aged 18 to 30 in good health. Some clones in this sample may be carry-over from other donors' samples.

The V gene is TRBV28, the J gene TRBJ1-2; no definite D call. The CDR3 sequence is 11 residues long. V lost 9 bases, J lost 6 bases, and 11 bases lay in between. Germline assignment: CDR1 MDHEN and CDR2 SYDVKM. CDR3 loop: CASRTTDGYTF. CDR3 bases: TGTGCCAGTCGGACCACTGATGGCTACACCTTC.

This clone was detected a few times. The chain uses TRBV28 and TRBJ2-7; 9 nucleotides align to TRBD2. CDR1 is MDHEN and CDR2 is SYDVKM in the germline V gene. V trimming: 5 bases; J trimming: 3 bases; junction bases outside the gene matches: 8. The CDR3 covers 15 residues. CDR3 nucleotide sequence: TGTGCCAGCAGTCCTACTCAAGCGGGAGGCTACGAGCAGTACTTC. It yields the protein CASSPTQAGGYEQYF.

This chain joins TRBV6-1 and TRBJ2-3; TRBD2 matches at 10 bases. V was pared by 7 bases and J by 5 bases, with 6 bases of the junction left unmatched. The germline gives CDR1 MNHNS, CDR2 SASEGT. The CDR3 covers 14 residues. The CDR3 loop reads CASKPSGRGDTQYF. CDR3 sequence (DNA): TGTGCCAGCAAGCCTAGCGGGAGAGGAGATACGCAGTATTTT.

This chain links TRBV5-4 with TRBJ2-7, with D perhaps matching TRBD1 or TRBD2 (5 bases each). Germline V CDR1 and CDR2: SGHNT, YYREEE (reference sequence). The CDR3 contains 13 residues. Trimming stripped 0 bases from V and 6 bases from J, with 10 bases between. The CDR3: CASSLERGGEQYF. DNA of the CDR3: TGTGCCAGCAGCTTGGAGAGGGGTGGCGAGCAGTACTTC.

The V and J genes are TRBV5-6 and TRBJ2-3, with D perhaps matching TRBD1 or TRBD2 (5 bases each). V was cut by 4 bases and J by 5 bases, with 17 bases left in between. The germline V gene encodes CDR1 SGHDT and CDR2 YYEEEE. The CDR3 is made up of 15 amino acids. CDR3 in DNA: TGTGCCAGCAGCCCCATTGGGGGTGGGATAGATACGCAGTATTTT. Translation: CASSPIGGGIDTQYF.

This clone was detected only once. This chain joins TRBV29-1 and TRBJ2-7; 8 positions agree with TRBD1. V shed 4 bases and J 7 bases; nucleotides not matched to a gene: 6. This CDR3 region has 12 residues. Germline loops: CDR1 SQVTM, CDR2 ANQGSEA. Written as DNA, the CDR3 is TGCAGCGTTGGGACAGGGTCGCAGGAGCAGTACTTC. As protein: CSVGTGSQEQYF.

The chain couples TRBV5-5 to TRBJ1-4, with D possibly TRBD1 on 5 matching bases. Germline V gene data show CDR1 as SGHKS and CDR2 as YYEKEE (reference sequence). The CDR3 sequence is 15 residues long. The V and J ends lost 4 bases and 0 bases respectively, with 10 bases between them. CDR3 region: CASSPEGSTNEKLFF. The CDR3 nucleotides read TGTGCCAGCAGCCCAGAGGGGTCAACTAATGAAAAACTGTTTTTT. The variable domain in full, with the rest retrieved from reference TRBV5-5 and TRBJ1-4, is DAGVTQSPTHLIKTRGQQVTLRCSPISGHKSVSWYQQVLGQGPQFIFQYYEKEERGRGNFPDRFSARQFPNYSSELNVNALLLGDSALYLCASSPEGSTNEKLFFGSGTQLSVL.

This clone was seen a handful of times. The rearrangement uses TRBV18 and TRBJ2-7; 7 bases line up with TRBD2. CDR1 is KGHSH and CDR2 is LQKENI in the germline V gene. CDR3 length: 14 amino acids. Trimming removed 4 bases from V and 2 bases from J; junction bases left unmatched: 5. The CDR3: CASSRASGTYEQYF. The CDR3 DNA reads as TGTGCCAGCTCACGGGCTAGCGGTACCTACGAGCAGTACTTC. The full variable domain, its missing parts supplied by reference TRBV18 and TRBJ2-7, is NAGVMQNPRHLVRRRGQEARLRCSPMKGHSHVYWYRQLPEEGLKFMVYLQKENIIDESGMPKERFSAEFPKEGPSILRIQQVVRGDSAAYFCASSRASGTYEQYFGPGTRLTVT.

This clone was seen ten or more times. CDR3 sequence reads: CASSVQGTAEAGGYTF. DNA for the CDR3: TGTGCCAGCAGTGTTCAAGGGACAGCCGAAGCAGGGGGCTACACCTTC. This chain links TRBV6-1 with TRBJ1-2, with TRBD1 identical over 7 bases. J lost 8 bases, V lost 4 bases, and 16 bases had no gene match. Per germline, CDR1 MNHNS and CDR2 SASEGT. The length of the CDR3 is 16 residues.

The rearrangement uses TRBV2 and TRBJ1-2; D call uncertain. CDR3 length: 14 residues. CDR1 is SNHLY, CDR2 FYNNEI, per germline. V was trimmed by 3 bases and J by 7 bases, leaving 15 bases between them. The CDR3 DNA reads as TGTGCCAGCAGTGAGCAGCAAGCCAGACTTGGCTACACCTTC. This translates into CASSEQQARLGYTF.

V and J are TRBV7-2 and TRBJ1-4; TRBD1 matches 8 bases. V was pared by 5 bases and J by 8 bases, with 16 bases of the junction left unmatched. The CDR3 contains 17 residues. CDR1 is SGHTA and CDR2 is FQGNSA in the germline V gene. The CDR3: CASSPEGRGPVREKLFF. The CDR3 bases are TGTGCCAGCAGCCCCGAGGGCAGGGGGCCGGTTCGAGAAAAACTGTTTTTT. The variable domain in full, completed from reference TRBV7-2 and TRBJ1-4, reads GAGVSQSPSNKVTEKGKDVELRCDPISGHTALYWYRQSLGQGLEFLIYFQGNSAPDKSGLPSDRFSAERTGGSVSTLTIQRTQQEDSAVYLCASSPEGRGPVREKLFFGSGTQLSVL.

This clone has just one count. This rearrangement joins TRBV11-3 to TRBJ2-2; D is unclear. CDR3 length: 14 amino acids. In germline, CDR1 is SGHNT, CDR2 YENEEA. V lost 0 bases, J lost 5 bases, and 7 bases lay in between. The DNA for the CDR3 is TGTGCCAGCAGCTTAGATTCGGAGACCGGGGAGCTGTTTTTT. It yields the protein CASSLDSETGELFF.

The chain recombines TRBV7-8 with TRBJ2-7; TRBD2 matches 8 bases. The CDR3 covers 16 residues. V trimming: 6 bases; J trimming: 0 bases; junction bases outside the gene matches: 10. CDR1 and CDR2 (germline): SGHVS, FQNEAQ. The CDR3, as DNA: TGTGCCAGCAGATCAAGCGGGAGCGGGACCTCCTACGAGCAGTACTTC. Translation gives CASRSSGSGTSYEQYF.

The V and J genes are TRBV30 and TRBJ1-3; D unclear. The CDR3 is made up of 15 amino acids. Germline loops: CDR1 GTSNPN, CDR2 SVGIG (reference sequence). The V end was cut by 1 base, the J end by 1 base, with 11 bases between. CDR3 in DNA: TGTGCCTGGAGTGGGCCCAACAGTTCTGGAAACACCATATATTTT. Protein: CAWSGPNSSGNTIYF.

The J gene is TRBJ2-5, the V gene TRBV7-9, with TRBD1 matching 7 bases. CDR3 size: 15 residues. Germline assignment: CDR1 SEHNR and CDR2 FQNEAQ (reference sequence). With 5 bases clipped from V and 1 base from J, the junction kept 7 bases outside the gene matches. The CDR3 loop reads CASSGLGQSQETQYF. CDR3 in DNA: TGTGCCAGCAGCGGTTTGGGACAGAGCCAAGAGACCCAGTACTTC.

The V gene is TRBV7-9, the J gene TRBJ2-1; D possibly corresponds to TRBD2 (5 bases). CDR1 is SEHNR and CDR2 is FQNEAQ in the germline V gene (reference sequence). This CDR3 is built from 15 residues. V was trimmed by 3 bases and J by 7 bases, leaving 16 bases between them. CDR3 in DNA: TGTGCCAGCAGCTTTTCCGCTCTCCGAGGGAATGAGCAGTTCTTC. This sequence encodes CASSFSALRGNEQFF.

The chain links TRBV28 to TRBJ1-2; the D is unclear. Trimming pared 3 bases from V and 4 bases from J, leaving 6 bases between. This CDR3 comprises 12 residues. Germline CDR1 reads MDHEN; CDR2 reads SYDVKM. The CDR3 nucleotides are TGTGCCAGCAGTTTTAAGGCCTATGGCTACACCTTC. Its translation: CASSFKAYGYTF.